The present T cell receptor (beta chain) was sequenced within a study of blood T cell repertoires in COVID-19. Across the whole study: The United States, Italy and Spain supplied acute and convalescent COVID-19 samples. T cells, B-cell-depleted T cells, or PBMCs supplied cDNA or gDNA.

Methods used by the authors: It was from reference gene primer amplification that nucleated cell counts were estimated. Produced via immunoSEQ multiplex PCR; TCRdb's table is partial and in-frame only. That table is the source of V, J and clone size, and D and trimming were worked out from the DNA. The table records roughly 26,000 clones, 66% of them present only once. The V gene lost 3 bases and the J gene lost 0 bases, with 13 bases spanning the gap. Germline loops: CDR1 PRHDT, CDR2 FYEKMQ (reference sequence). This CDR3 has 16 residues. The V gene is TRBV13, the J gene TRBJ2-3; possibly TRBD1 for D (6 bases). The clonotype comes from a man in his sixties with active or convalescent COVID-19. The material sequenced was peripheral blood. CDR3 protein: CASSLGMGASTDTQYF. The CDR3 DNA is TGTGCCAGCAGCTTGGGAATGGGGGCAAGCACAGATACGCAGTATTTT. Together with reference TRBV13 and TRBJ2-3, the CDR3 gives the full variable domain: AAGVIQSPRHLIKEKRETATLKCYPIPRHDTVYWYQQGPGQDPQFLISFYEKMQSDKGSIPDRFSAQQFSDYHSELNMSSLELGDSALYFCASSLGMGASTDTQYFGPGTRLTVL.